This TCR beta chain was identified in a study of blood T cell repertoires in COVID-19. Study at large: Acute and convalescent COVID-19 specimens originated in the United States, Italy and Spain.

One Seattle source followed patients from active infection through their disease course. Germline lookup yields CDR1 SGHTA and CDR2 FQGNSA. The V gene lost 1 base and the J gene lost 9 bases, with 15 bases spanning the gap. CDR3 length equals 14 residues. Authors' data handling: For nucleated cells, counts were estimated from reference gene primer amplification. Produced via immunoSEQ multiplex PCR; TCRdb's table is partial and in-frame only. D and trimming were read from the DNA, whereas the V and J calls and clone size are those reported in that table. In the table there are a few hundred thousand clones, approximately 89% of which are singletons.

This clonotype was sampled from a woman in her twenties or thirties with COVID-19, enrolled during active disease. This chain connects TRBV7-2 to TRBJ1-2; no clear D. Material for sequencing was peripheral blood. DNA for the CDR3: TGTGCCAGCAGCTTAGACGGAACGGGAGGACGCTACACCTTC. This gives the protein CASSLDGTGGRYTF.